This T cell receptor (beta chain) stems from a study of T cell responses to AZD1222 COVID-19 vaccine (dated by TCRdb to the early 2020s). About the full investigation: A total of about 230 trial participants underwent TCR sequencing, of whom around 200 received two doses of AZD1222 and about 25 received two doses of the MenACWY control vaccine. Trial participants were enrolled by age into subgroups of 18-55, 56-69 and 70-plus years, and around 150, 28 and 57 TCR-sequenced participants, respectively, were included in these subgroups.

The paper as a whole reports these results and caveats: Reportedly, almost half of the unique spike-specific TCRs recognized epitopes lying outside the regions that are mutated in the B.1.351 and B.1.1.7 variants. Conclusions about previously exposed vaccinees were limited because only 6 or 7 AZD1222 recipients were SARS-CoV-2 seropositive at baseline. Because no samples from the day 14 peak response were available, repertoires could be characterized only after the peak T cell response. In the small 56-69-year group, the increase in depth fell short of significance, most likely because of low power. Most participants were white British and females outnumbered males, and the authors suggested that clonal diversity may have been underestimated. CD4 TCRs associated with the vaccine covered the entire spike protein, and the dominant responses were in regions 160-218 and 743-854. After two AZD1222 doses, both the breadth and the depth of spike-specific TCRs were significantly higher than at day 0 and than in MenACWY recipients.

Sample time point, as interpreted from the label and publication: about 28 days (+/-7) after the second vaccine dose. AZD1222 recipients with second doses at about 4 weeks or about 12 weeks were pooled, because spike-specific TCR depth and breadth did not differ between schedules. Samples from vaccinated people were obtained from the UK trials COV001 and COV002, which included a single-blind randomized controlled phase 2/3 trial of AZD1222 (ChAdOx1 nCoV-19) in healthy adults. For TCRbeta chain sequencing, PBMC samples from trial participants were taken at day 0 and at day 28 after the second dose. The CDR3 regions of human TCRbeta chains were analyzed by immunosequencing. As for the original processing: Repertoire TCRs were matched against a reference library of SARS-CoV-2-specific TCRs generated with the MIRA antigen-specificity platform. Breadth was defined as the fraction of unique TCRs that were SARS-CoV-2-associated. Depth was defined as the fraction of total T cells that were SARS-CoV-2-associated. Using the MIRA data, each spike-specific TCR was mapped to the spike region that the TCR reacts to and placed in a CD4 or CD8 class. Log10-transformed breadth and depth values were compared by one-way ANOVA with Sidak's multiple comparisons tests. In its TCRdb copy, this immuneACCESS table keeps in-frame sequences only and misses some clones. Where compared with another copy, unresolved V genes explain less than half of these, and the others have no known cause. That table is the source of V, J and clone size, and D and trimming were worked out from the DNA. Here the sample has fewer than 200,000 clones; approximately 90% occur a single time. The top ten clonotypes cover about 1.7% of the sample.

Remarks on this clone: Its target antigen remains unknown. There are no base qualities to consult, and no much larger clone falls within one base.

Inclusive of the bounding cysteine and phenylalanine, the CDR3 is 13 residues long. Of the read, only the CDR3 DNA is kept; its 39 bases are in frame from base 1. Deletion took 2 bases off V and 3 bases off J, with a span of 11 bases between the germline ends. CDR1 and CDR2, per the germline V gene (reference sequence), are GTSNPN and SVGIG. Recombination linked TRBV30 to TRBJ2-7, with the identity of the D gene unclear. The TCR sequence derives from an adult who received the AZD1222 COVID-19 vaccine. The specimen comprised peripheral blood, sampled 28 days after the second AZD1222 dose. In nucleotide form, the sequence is TGTGCCTGGAGTACCGGAACATACTACGAGCAGTACTTC. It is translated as CAWSTGTYYEQYF.